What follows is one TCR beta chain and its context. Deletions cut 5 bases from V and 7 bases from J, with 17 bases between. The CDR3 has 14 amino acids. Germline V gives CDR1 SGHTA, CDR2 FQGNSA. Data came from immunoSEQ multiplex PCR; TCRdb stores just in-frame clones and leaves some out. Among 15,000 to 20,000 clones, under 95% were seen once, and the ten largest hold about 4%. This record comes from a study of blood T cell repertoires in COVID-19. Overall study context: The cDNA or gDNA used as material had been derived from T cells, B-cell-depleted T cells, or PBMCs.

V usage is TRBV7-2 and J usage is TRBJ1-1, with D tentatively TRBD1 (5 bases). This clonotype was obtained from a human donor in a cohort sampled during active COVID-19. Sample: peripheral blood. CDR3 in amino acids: CASSPAAGHDEAFF. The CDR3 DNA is TGTGCCAGCAGCCCAGCGGCGGGGCATGATGAAGCTTTCTTT.